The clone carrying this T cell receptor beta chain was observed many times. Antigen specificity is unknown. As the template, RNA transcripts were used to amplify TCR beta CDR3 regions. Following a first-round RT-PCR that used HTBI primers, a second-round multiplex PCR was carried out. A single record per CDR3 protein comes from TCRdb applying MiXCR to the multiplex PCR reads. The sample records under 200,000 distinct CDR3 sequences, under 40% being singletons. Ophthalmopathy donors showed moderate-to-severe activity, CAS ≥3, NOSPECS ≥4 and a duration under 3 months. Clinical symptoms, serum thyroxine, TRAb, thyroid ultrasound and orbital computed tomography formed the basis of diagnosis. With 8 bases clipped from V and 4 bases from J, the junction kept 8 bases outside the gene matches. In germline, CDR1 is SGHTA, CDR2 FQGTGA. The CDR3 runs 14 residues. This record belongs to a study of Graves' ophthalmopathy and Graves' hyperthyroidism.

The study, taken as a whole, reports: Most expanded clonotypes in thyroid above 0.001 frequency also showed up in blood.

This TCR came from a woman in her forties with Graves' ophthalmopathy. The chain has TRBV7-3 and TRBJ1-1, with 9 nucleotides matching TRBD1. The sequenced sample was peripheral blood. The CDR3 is CASGTGFPSTEAFF. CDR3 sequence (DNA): TGTGCCAGCGGGACAGGGTTTCCGAGCACTGAAGCTTTCTTT.